This passage covers 20 T cell receptor beta chains from one sample sequenced in a study of blood T cell repertoires in COVID-19. The data were produced by immunoSEQ multiplex PCR, yet TCRdb's version contains in-frame clones alone and is incomplete. The sample records around 150,000 clones, approximately 86% being singletons. The sample was peripheral blood. These receptors all stem from a woman between 55 and 75 years old with active or convalescent COVID-19.

The chain recombines TRBV2 with TRBJ1-2; 9 bases line up with TRBD1. Germline loops: CDR1 SNHLY, CDR2 FYNNEI. The CDR3 is 15 amino acids. The J segment lost 4 bases and the V segment lost 6 bases, leaving 9 bases of the junction unmatched. DNA for the CDR3: TGTGCCAGCAGGGGAACAGGGGGCAGACTCTATGGCTACACCTTC. It specifies CASRGTGGRLYGYTF.

The genes are TRBV4-3 and TRBJ1-1; 8 bases fit TRBD1. The CDR3 length is 16 residues. The ends lost 4 bases at V and 5 bases at J; junction bases unmatched: 12. Germline V CDR1 and CDR2: LGHNA, YSLEER. CDR3 in DNA: TGCGCCAGCAGCCCCGGACAGGGTAAGGCTATAACTGAAGCTTTCTTT. This gives the protein CASSPGQGKAITEAFF.

The chain combines TRBV4-3 with TRBJ2-5; D is perhaps TRBD1 (6 bases). The germline V and J ends were trimmed by 2 bases and 5 bases, with 12 bases remaining between them. Germline assignment: CDR1 LGHNA and CDR2 YSLEER. The CDR3 has 14 residues. The CDR3 DNA sequence: TGCGCCAGCAGCCAAAAGGGGGTCGGGGAGACCCAGTACTTC. Amino acid sequence: CASSQKGVGETQYF.

The rearrangement links TRBV10-3 to TRBJ2-3, with 9 bases that match TRBD2. CDR3 length: 16 amino acids. After removal of 2 bases from V and 6 bases from J, the junction contained 9 bases not matched to a gene. The germline V gene has CDR1 ENHRY and CDR2 SYGVKD. The CDR3, as DNA: TGTGCCATCAGTGAGCCCCGAGCGGGGGGATCTGATACGCAGTATTTT. Amino acid sequence: CAISEPRAGGSDTQYF.

The chain links TRBV7-2 to TRBJ2-7; D is undetermined. The germline V and J ends were trimmed by 1 base and 2 bases, with 6 bases remaining between them. The V gene's germline CDR1 is SGHTA and CDR2 FQGNSA. CDR3 length: 13 residues. Written as DNA, the CDR3 is TGTGCCAGCAGCTTAGAACCTACCTACGAGCAGTACTTC. Residues: CASSLEPTYEQYF.

In this sample, this clone turned up once. The J gene is TRBJ1-2, the V gene TRBV7-2; tentatively, D is TRBD1 (5 bases). This CDR3 has 14 residues. The germline V gene has CDR1 SGHTA and CDR2 FQGNSA. V lost 5 bases, J lost 5 bases, and 15 bases lay in between. DNA of the CDR3: TGTGCCAGCAGCCCCGACGGGGGGTGGTATGGCTACACCTTC. It specifies CASSPDGGWYGYTF.

A remark on this clone: The same CDR3 arises from other DNA sequences in this sample as well. V and J are TRBV11-2 and TRBJ1-2; no clear D. The CDR3 length is 13 residues. Trimming removed 0 bases at V and 2 bases at J, with 4 bases between. The V gene's germline CDR1 is SGHAT and CDR2 FQNNGV. CDR3 bases: TGTGCCAGCAGCTTAGACAGAAACTATGGCTACACCTTC. It codes for CASSLDRNYGYTF.

This chain connects TRBV11-2 to TRBJ2-5; 8 bases are a match to TRBD2. CDR3 length: 16 residues. The V and J ends lost 2 bases and 2 bases, in that order; junction bases with no gene match: 7. Germline CDR1 SGHAT, CDR2 FQNNGV. Here the CDR3 DNA reads TGTGCCAGCAGCTTAAGGGCGGGGGGCTCTCAAGAGACCCAGTACTTC. It specifies CASSLRAGGSQETQYF.

The genes are TRBV7-9 and TRBJ2-5; 13 nucleotides agree with TRBD2. The CDR3 length is 16 residues. V lost 1 base and J lost 5; bases outside the gene matches: 4. Germline V CDR1 and CDR2: SEHNR, FQNEAQ (reference sequence). CDR3 sequence: CASSLGGLAGVETQYF. CDR3 sequence (DNA): TGTGCCAGCAGCTTAGGCGGACTAGCGGGGGTGGAGACCCAGTACTTC.

This chain links TRBV18 with TRBJ2-5; 14 nucleotides line up with TRBD2. Germline V gives CDR1 KGHSH, CDR2 LQKENI. The CDR3 covers 15 residues. With V trimmed by 6 bases and J by 3 bases, 3 bases remained unmatched. CDR3 protein: CASSGTSGGEETQYF. The CDR3 region has the DNA TGTGCCAGCTCCGGGACTAGCGGGGGAGAAGAGACCCAGTACTTC.

V is TRBV7-2 and J is TRBJ2-3, with D possibly being TRBD2 (6 bases). Looked up from germline, CDR1 is SGHTA and CDR2 is FQGNSA. This CDR3 is 15 amino acids long. Trimming took 6 bases from V and 2 from J, leaving 15 bases between them. The CDR3 region is CASRPGTQNTDTQYF. CDR3 DNA: TGTGCCAGCAGGCCCGGGACTCAAAACACAGATACGCAGTATTTT. The full variable domain, in which reference TRBV7-2 and TRBJ2-3 provide the parts outside the CDR3, is GAGVSQSPSNKVTEKGKDVELRCDPISGHTALYWYRQSLGQGLEFLIYFQGNSAPDKSGLPSDRFSAERTGGSVSTLTIQRTQQEDSAVYLCASRPGTQNTDTQYFGPGTRLTVL.

The CDR3 DNA sequence: TGTGCCAGCAGACCCCTCGACGTCGGGACAGGGGGCACCGGGGAGCTGTTTTTT. Its protein is CASRPLDVGTGGTGELFF. The chain combines TRBV27 with TRBJ2-2, with 11 bases aligning to TRBD1. From germline, CDR1 is MNHEY and CDR2 SMNVEV (reference sequence). Trimming at V came to 6 bases and at J to 4 bases, leaving 13 bases not matched to a gene. This CDR3 contains 18 residues.

This chain connects TRBV9 to TRBJ1-4; TRBD1 agrees at 7 bases. Unmatched junction bases numbered 2, after V lost 3 bases and J lost 6 bases. The CDR3 runs to 13 residues. From germline, CDR1 is SGDLS and CDR2 YYNGEE. The CDR3 coding sequence is TGTGCCAGCAGCGGACAGGGCGATGAAAAACTGTTTTTT. Translation gives CASSGQGDEKLFF.

The chain combines TRBV7-9 with TRBJ2-7; TRBD1 matches 8 bases. CDR1 and CDR2 (germline): SEHNR, FQNEAQ (reference sequence). After removal of 1 base from V and 0 bases from J, the junction contained 2 bases not matched to a gene. This CDR3 comprises 15 residues. The CDR3 DNA sequence: TGTGCCAGCAGCTTAGTTCAGGGGGCCTCCTACGAGCAGTACTTC. Protein product: CASSLVQGASYEQYF.

This CDR3 is CAISELNGEGYTF. Here the CDR3 DNA reads TGTGCCATCAGTGAGTTAAATGGAGAGGGCTACACCTTC. This chain uses TRBV10-3 with TRBJ1-2; D remains ambiguous. The CDR3 runs 13 residues. Germline lookup yields CDR1 ENHRY and CDR2 SYGVKD. V lost 1 base and J 8 bases, leaving 11 bases between the germline ends.

The gene calls are TRBV18 and TRBJ1-3, with D maybe TRBD1 (6 bases). Trimming cost V 3 bases and J 0 bases, with 12 bases left between them. This CDR3 has 16 amino acids. Looked up from germline, CDR1 is KGHSH and CDR2 is LQKENI. CDR3 nucleotide sequence: TGTGCCAGCTCACCGTTTACAGGGAGCTCTGGAAACACCATATATTTT. Protein: CASSPFTGSSGNTIYF.

V and J are TRBV7-2 and TRBJ2-2; D is unresolved. Trimming took off 3 bases at V and 3 bases at J, with 5 bases between the two ends. Germline loops: CDR1 SGHTA, CDR2 FQGNSA. This CDR3 is 13 amino acids long. The CDR3 reads CASSFPDTGELFF. DNA for the CDR3: TGTGCCAGCAGCTTTCCCGACACCGGGGAGCTGTTTTTT.

V is TRBV3-1 (or the pseudogene TRBV3-2) and J is TRBJ2-7, with 7 bases identical to TRBD1. Germline loops: CDR1 LGHDT, CDR2 YNNKEL (reference sequence). The ends lost 4 bases at V and 3 bases at J; junction bases unmatched: 6. There are 14 residues in the CDR3. This CDR3 is CASSPRDSSYEQYF. The CDR3 bases are TGTGCCAGCAGCCCCCGGGACAGCAGCTACGAGCAGTACTTC.

The chain recombines TRBV5-4 with TRBJ2-5; TRBD2 matches 9 bases. The germline V gene has CDR1 SGHNT and CDR2 YYREEE (reference sequence). With 3 bases clipped from V and 5 bases from J, the junction kept 8 bases outside the gene matches. This CDR3 region has 15 residues. The CDR3 bases are TGTGCCAGCAGCTCCTGGGGCGGGGGGGCCGAGACCCAGTACTTC. Residues: CASSSWGGGAETQYF.

CDR3 region: CAISTERGSGETQYF. Written as DNA, the CDR3 is TGTGCCATCAGCACGGAGCGGGGATCGGGAGAGACCCAGTACTTC. The chain links TRBV10-3 to TRBJ2-5; 7 nucleotides match TRBD2. V shed 6 bases and J 4 bases; nucleotides not matched to a gene: 11. Germline CDR1 is ENHRY and CDR2 is SYGVKD. This CDR3 comprises 15 residues.